This entry concerns a single TCR beta chain. Its antigen remains unknown. This sample stems from a study of cytomegalovirus exposure and HLA in healthy donors. The overall study: There were around 100 million unique TCR beta sequences, drawn from about 179 million T cells, in an earlier analysis.

This cohort consisted of healthy bone marrow donors. Study-wide points: Some highly shared sequence variants likely arose as a pipeline artifact.

The PCR contained 60 Vbeta and 13 Jbeta primers. Produced via immunoSEQ multiplex PCR; TCRdb's table is partial and in-frame only. The sample lists 120,000 or so clones; around 69% were seen once. CDR1 and CDR2 from the germline V gene are LNHDA and SQIVND (reference sequence). V dropped 6 bases and J dropped 7; count of bases not matched to a gene: 17. The CDR3 spans 17 residues. The chain uses TRBV19 and TRBJ2-5, with 10 bases that match TRBD2. Sequencing input: PBMCs. This TCR was sampled from a woman aged 40 to 49 in good health and CMV-seropositive. The CDR3 DNA follows: TGTGCCAGTAGCCCGATAGCGGGAGGCCCCCATATGAGGACCCAGTACTTC. Amino acids: CASSPIAGGPHMRTQYF.